A single sample gave rise to the 9 T cell receptor beta chains below, sequenced in a study of cytomegalovirus exposure and HLA in healthy donors. The PCR had 60 Vbeta and 13 Jbeta primers. Clones were read by immunoSEQ multiplex PCR, and TCRdb kept only the in-frame ones, dropping some. The sample holds 200,000 to 250,000 clones. Sequencing input: PBMCs. The receptors originated from a girl aged 2 to 10 in good health and CMV-seropositive.

V usage is TRBV11-2 and J usage is TRBJ2-3; 7 bases align to TRBD1. The V and J ends lost 5 bases and 2 bases, in that order; junction bases with no gene match: 7. Germline-derived CDR1 and CDR2 are SGHAT and FQNNGV. The CDR3 is made up of 15 amino acids. CDR3 nucleotide sequence: TGTGCCAGCAGCCGCCTTGGGACAGACACAGATACGCAGTATTTT. This encodes CASSRLGTDTDTQYF.

This chain connects TRBV11-2 to TRBJ2-7; 11 positions match TRBD2. The junction had 2 bases not matched to a gene; V was cut back by 3 bases and J by 4 bases. The V gene's germline CDR1 is SGHAT and CDR2 FQNNGV. There are 14 residues in the CDR3. Here the CDR3 reads CASSLGLAEYEQYF. The CDR3 DNA reads as TGTGCCAGCAGCTTGGGACTAGCGGAATACGAGCAGTACTTC.

V is TRBV28 and J is TRBJ2-3, with TRBD1 as a possible D gene (6 bases). The CDR3 has 12 residues. Trimming shortened V by 6 bases and J by 11 bases, and 15 bases separated the two germline ends. Per the germline V gene, CDR1 is MDHEN and CDR2 is SYDVKM. CDR3 in DNA: TGTGCCAGCAGCGGGCGTAGGGGGATGCAGTATTTT. This codes for CASSGRRGMQYF.

This chain joins TRBV30 and TRBJ2-5; 7 bases are a match to TRBD2. Trimming cost V 4 bases and J 10 bases; bases outside gene matches: 12. The CDR3 has 13 amino acids. Germline loops: CDR1 GTSNPN, CDR2 SVGIG (reference sequence). In DNA, the CDR3 is TGTGCCTGGATCTGGAGGGAGGGGATTAGCCAGTACTTC. Residues: CAWIWREGISQYF.

This chain links TRBV7-2 with TRBJ1-1, with D unclear. CDR3 length: 13 amino acids. V gave up 2 bases and J gave up 1 base, with 5 bases separating them. Germline assignment: CDR1 SGHTA and CDR2 FQGNSA. CDR3 region: CASSLQSNTEAFF. For the CDR3, the DNA is TGTGCCAGCAGCTTACAGTCGAACACTGAAGCTTTCTTT.

The genes are TRBV6-5 and TRBJ2-7; a weak D match, TRBD1 (6 bases). CDR1 is MNHEY, CDR2 SVGAGI, per germline. The V end lost 3 bases, the J end lost 5 bases, and 11 bases lay between the germline ends. The CDR3 runs 13 residues. The chain's CDR3 is CASSYQGIHEQYF. CDR3 sequence (DNA): TGTGCCAGCAGTTATCAGGGGATCCACGAGCAGTACTTC.

This chain connects TRBV5-6 to TRBJ1-3, with a weak D call TRBD1 (5 bases). CDR1 SGHDT and CDR2 YYEEEE come from the germline V gene. CDR3 length: 15 residues. V was clipped by 3 bases and J by 0 bases, with 10 bases between them. CDR3 sequence: CASSWPTGSGNTIYF. The CDR3 nucleotides are TGTGCCAGCAGCTGGCCAACAGGCTCTGGAAACACCATATATTTT.

The chain employs TRBV7-8 and TRBJ2-1; no firm D call. This CDR3 has 14 residues. Trimming stripped 5 bases from V and 3 bases from J, with 11 bases between. Germline V lookup: CDR1 SGHVS, CDR2 FQNEAQ. The CDR3 spells CASSRLEVYNEQFF. The CDR3 region has the DNA TGTGCCAGCAGCCGCCTAGAAGTCTACAATGAGCAGTTCTTC.

The chain joins TRBV6-6 to TRBJ2-3, with 7 bases identical to TRBD2. Trimming took 0 bases from V and 5 from J; bases not matched to a gene: 8. Germline-derived CDR1 and CDR2 are MNHNY and SVGAGI (reference sequence). The CDR3 extends over 16 amino acids. The CDR3 region is CASSYSGRGDGDTQYF. The CDR3 nucleotides are TGTGCCAGCAGTTACTCAGGTCGGGGGGACGGAGATACGCAGTATTTT.